A selection of T cell receptor beta chains follows, all from one sample in a study of T cell responses to AZD1222 COVID-19 vaccine. Assay: immunoSEQ multiplex PCR; the TCRdb copy retains only in-frame clones and omits some. This table has under 150,000 clones, around nine tenths appearing once. The sequencing here drew on peripheral blood, taken 28 days after the second AZD1222 dose. These receptor sequences come from an adult who received the AZD1222 COVID-19 vaccine. CDR3s include the opening cysteine and the closing phenylalanine or tryptophan. Fields, in order: D gene, V gene, clone size, J gene, CDR3 protein, CDR3 DNA. A D gene is named only where the DNA matches it firmly. Clone sizes are given selectively: once, few, many, or a class where the clone is expanded.

-	TRBV9	-	TRBJ2-3	CASSPGIAYTDTQYF	TGTGCCAGCAGTCCTGGGATAGCTTACACAGATACGCAGTATTTT
TRBD1	TRBV11-3	-	TRBJ1-2	CASSLPGTGNYGYTF	TGTGCCAGCAGCTTACCCGGGACAGGGAACTATGGCTACACCTTC
-	TRBV15	-	TRBJ1-2	CATSTPGSPNIYGYTF	TGTGCCACCAGCACCCCGGGGAGTCCTAATATCTATGGCTACACCTTC
TRBD1	TRBV6-2/TRBV6-3	-	TRBJ1-2	CASSTDRDYGYTF	TGTGCCAGCAGTACTGACAGGGACTATGGCTACACCTTC
-	TRBV7-2	few	TRBJ2-7	CASSLTSREQYF	TGTGCCAGCAGCTTAACCTCCAGGGAGCAGTACTTC
-	TRBV4-2	-	TRBJ1-2	CASSQAPTEGYGYTF	TGTGCCAGCAGCCAAGCTCCAACGGAGGGCTATGGCTACACCTTC
-	TRBV9	-	TRBJ2-7	CASSVSWDTQKAYEQYF	TGTGCCAGCAGCGTGAGCTGGGACACCCAAAAAGCCTACGAGCAGTACTTC
TRBD2	TRBV9	-	TRBJ2-7	CASSVARAGTYEQYF	TGTGCCAGCAGCGTAGCCCGAGCGGGAACCTACGAGCAGTACTTC
TRBD2	TRBV19	-	TRBJ2-2	CASSIGLAGYRELFF	TGTGCCAGTAGTATTGGTCTAGCGGGGTACCGGGAGCTGTTTTTT
-	TRBV21-1	-	TRBJ2-5	CASGLAGAGRGSQETQYF	TGTGCCAGCGGCCTCGCGGGGGCGGGACGGGGGAGCCAAGAGACCCAGTACTTC
TRBD1	TRBV11-3	-	TRBJ2-5	CASSARQGSDETQYF	TGTGCCAGCAGCGCGCGACAGGGTTCGGATGAGACCCAGTACTTC
TRBD2	TRBV10-1	few	TRBJ2-2	CASVPRTSGVITGELFF	TGCGCCAGCGTCCCAAGGACTAGCGGGGTTATCACCGGGGAGCTGTTTTTT
-	TRBV9	once	TRBJ2-3	CASSVEAGADTQYF	TGTGCCAGCAGCGTAGAGGCAGGGGCAGATACGCAGTATTTT
TRBD2	TRBV15	-	TRBJ2-3	CATSRASGGAGDTQYF	TGTGCCACCAGCAGAGCTAGCGGGGGGGCGGGAGATACGCAGTATTTT
-	TRBV10-3	-	TRBJ1-1	CAISESARANTEAFF	TGTGCCATCAGTGAGTCAGCCAGGGCGAACACTGAAGCTTTCTTT
-	TRBV4-3	-	TRBJ2-5	CASSQDLRETQYF	TGCGCCAGCAGCCAAGATTTGCGGGAGACCCAGTACTTC
TRBD1	TRBV30	-	TRBJ2-3	CAWSSRTGMFTDTQYF	TGTGCCTGGAGTTCTAGGACAGGGATGTTCACAGATACGCAGTATTTT
-	TRBV6-5	-	TRBJ1-6	CASREPINSPLHF	TGTGCCAGCAGGGAGCCCATAAATTCACCCCTCCACTTT
-	TRBV19	-	TRBJ1-5	CASNERGRQPQHF	TGTGCCAGTAACGAGCGTGGGCGCCAGCCCCAGCATTTT
-	TRBV4-3	-	TRBJ1-3	CASSQVSAGNTIYF	TGCGCCAGCAGCCAAGTCTCAGCCGGAAACACCATATATTTT
-	TRBV2	-	TRBJ1-2	CASPGFGVYGYTF	TGTGCCAGCCCCGGGTTTGGGGTCTATGGCTACACCTTC
-	TRBV7-2	once	TRBJ1-3	CASSLSDVRSSGNTIYF	TGTGCCAGCAGCTTATCAGACGTACGTAGCTCTGGAAACACCATATATTTT
-	TRBV5-1	-	TRBJ1-2	CASSLDQINYGYTF	TGCGCCAGCAGCTTGGACCAGATCAACTATGGCTACACCTTC
-	TRBV7-2	-	TRBJ2-3	CASSLKSGSDTQYF	TGTGCCAGCAGCTTAAAATCGGGATCCGATACGCAGTATTTT